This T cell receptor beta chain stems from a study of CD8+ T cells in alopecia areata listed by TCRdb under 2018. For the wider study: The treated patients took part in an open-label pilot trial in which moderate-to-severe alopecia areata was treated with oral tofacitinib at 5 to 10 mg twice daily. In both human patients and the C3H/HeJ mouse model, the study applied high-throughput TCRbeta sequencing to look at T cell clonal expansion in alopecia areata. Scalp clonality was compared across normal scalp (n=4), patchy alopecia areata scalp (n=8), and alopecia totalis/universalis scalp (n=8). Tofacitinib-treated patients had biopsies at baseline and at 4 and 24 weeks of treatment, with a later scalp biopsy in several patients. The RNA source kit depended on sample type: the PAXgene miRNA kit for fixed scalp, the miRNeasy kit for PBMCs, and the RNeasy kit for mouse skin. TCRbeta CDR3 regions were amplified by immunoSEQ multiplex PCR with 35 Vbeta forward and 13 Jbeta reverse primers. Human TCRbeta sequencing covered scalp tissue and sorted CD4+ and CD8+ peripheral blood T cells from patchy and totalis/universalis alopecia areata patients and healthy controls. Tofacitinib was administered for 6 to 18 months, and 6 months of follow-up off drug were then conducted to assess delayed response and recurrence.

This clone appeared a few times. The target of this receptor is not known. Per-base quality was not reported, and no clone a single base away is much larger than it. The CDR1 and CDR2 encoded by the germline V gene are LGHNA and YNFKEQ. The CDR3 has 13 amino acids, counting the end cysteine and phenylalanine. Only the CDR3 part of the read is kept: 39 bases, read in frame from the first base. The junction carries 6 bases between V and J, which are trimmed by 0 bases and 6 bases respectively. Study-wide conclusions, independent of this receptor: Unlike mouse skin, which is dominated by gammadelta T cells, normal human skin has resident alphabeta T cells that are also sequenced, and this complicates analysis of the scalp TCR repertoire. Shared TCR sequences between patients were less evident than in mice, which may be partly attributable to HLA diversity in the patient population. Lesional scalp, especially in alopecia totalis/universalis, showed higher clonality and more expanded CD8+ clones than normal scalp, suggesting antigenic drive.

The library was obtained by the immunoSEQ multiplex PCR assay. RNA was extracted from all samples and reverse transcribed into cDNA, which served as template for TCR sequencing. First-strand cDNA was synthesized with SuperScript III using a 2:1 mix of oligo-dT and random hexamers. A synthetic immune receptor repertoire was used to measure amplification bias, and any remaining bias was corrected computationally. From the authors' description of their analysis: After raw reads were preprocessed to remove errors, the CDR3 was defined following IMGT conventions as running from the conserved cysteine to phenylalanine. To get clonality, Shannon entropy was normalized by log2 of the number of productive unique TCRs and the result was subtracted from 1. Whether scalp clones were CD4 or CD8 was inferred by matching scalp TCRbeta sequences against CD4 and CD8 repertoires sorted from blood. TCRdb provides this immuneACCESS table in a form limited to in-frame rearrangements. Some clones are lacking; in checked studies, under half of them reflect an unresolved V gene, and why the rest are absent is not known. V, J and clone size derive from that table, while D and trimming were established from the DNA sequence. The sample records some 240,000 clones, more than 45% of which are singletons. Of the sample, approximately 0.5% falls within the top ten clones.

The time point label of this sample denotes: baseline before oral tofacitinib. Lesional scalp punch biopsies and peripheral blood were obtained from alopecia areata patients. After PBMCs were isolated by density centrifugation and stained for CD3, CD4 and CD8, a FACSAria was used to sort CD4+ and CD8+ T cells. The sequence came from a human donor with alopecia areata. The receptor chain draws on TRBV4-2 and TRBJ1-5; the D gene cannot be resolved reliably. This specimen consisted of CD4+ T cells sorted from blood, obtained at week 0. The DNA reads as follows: TGTGCCAGCAGCCAAGATCGGGCTCAGCCCCAGCATTTT. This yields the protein CASSQDRAQPQHF.